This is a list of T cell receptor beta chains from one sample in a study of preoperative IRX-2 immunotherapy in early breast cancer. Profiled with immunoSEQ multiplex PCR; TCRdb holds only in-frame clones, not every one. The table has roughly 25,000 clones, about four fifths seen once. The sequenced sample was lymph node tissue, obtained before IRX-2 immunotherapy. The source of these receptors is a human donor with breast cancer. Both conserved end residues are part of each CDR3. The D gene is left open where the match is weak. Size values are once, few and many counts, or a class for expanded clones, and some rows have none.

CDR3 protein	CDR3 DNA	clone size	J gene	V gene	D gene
CASSLGATGEKLFF	TGTGCCAGCAGCCTAGGGGCCACGGGTGAAAAACTGTTTTTT	.	TRBJ1-4	TRBV6-8	.
CASSERNEKLFF	TGTGCCAGCAGTGAGAGGAATGAAAAACTGTTTTTT	.	TRBJ1-4	TRBV28	.
CASSLSQGGQPQHF	TGTGCCAGCAGCTTAAGTCAGGGAGGGCAGCCCCAGCATTTT	few	TRBJ1-5	TRBV11-3	.
CASRVLATTGELFF	TGTGCCAGCAGAGTACTAGCGACCACCGGGGAGCTGTTTTTT	.	TRBJ2-2	TRBV6-8	TRBD2
CASREQSNQPQHF	TGTGCCAGCAGGGAGCAGAGCAATCAGCCCCAGCATTTT	.	TRBJ1-5	TRBV6-8	.
CASSPAGLNTEAFF	TGTGCCAGCAGTCCCGCGGGACTGAACACTGAAGCTTTCTTT	.	TRBJ1-1	TRBV28	.
CASSEKGRAIGSKSYEQYF	TGTGCCAGCAGTGAAAAAGGGAGGGCTATCGGGTCGAAATCCTACGAGCAGTACTTC	.	TRBJ2-7	TRBV22-1	.
CASIFQGGDTEAFF	TGTGCCAGCATTTTCCAGGGAGGGGACACTGAAGCTTTCTTT	.	TRBJ1-1	TRBV6-8	.
CASSREGNTEAFF	TGTGCCAGCAGCCGCGAGGGGAACACTGAAGCTTTCTTT	.	TRBJ1-1	TRBV6-7	.
CASSYYSYKNTGELFF	TGTGCCAGCAGTTACTATAGCTACAAGAACACCGGGGAGCTGTTTTTT	once	TRBJ2-2	TRBV6-8	.
CASSLGLMGLGSSYEQYF	TGTGCCAGCAGCTTAGGACTTATGGGCCTTGGGAGCTCCTACGAGCAGTACTTC	.	TRBJ2-7	TRBV11-3	.
CSVTGTGDTEAFF	TGCAGCGTGACCGGGACAGGGGACACTGAAGCTTTCTTT	.	TRBJ1-1	TRBV29-1	TRBD1
CAWSVDSNQPQHF	TGTGCCTGGAGTGTAGATAGCAATCAGCCCCAGCATTTT	.	TRBJ1-5	TRBV30	.
CATRDRGLGGYTF	TGTGCCACCCGGGACAGGGGGCTAGGGGGCTACACCTTC	.	TRBJ1-2	TRBV6-8	TRBD1
CASSLDKTGDEKLFF	TGCGCCAGCAGCTTGGATAAGACAGGGGATGAAAAACTGTTTTTT	once	TRBJ1-4	TRBV5-1	TRBD1
CASSLRDVAYHEQYF	TGTGCCAGCAGTTTACGGGACGTTGCATACCACGAGCAGTACTTC	.	TRBJ2-7	TRBV6-8	.
CAIKSGDRGHEQYF	TGTGCCATCAAGTCCGGGGACAGGGGTCACGAGCAGTACTTC	.	TRBJ2-7	TRBV6-8	TRBD1
CATRGGMAGELFF	TGTGCCACCAGGGGGGGTATGGCCGGGGAGCTGTTTTTT	once	TRBJ2-2	TRBV19	.
CASSPLSRAGNTIYF	TGCGCCAGCAGCCCCCTGTCCAGGGCTGGAAACACCATATATTTT	few	TRBJ1-3	TRBV4-1	.
CASTVGGMTEAFF	TGTGCCAGCACGGTCGGGGGAATGACTGAAGCTTTCTTT	.	TRBJ1-1	TRBV12-1	.
CASSQGQMYNSPLHF	TGCGCCAGCAGCCAAGGACAGATGTATAATTCACCCCTCCACTTT	.	TRBJ1-6	TRBV1	.
CASSQTGSGYEQYF	TGTGCCAGCAGTCAGACAGGGTCTGGCTACGAGCAGTACTTC	.	TRBJ2-7	TRBV28	TRBD1
CASSPDRGSYEQYF	TGTGCCAGCAGTCCCGACAGGGGTTCCTACGAGCAGTACTTC	few	TRBJ2-7	TRBV28	TRBD1
CASSILDANQPQHF	TGTGCCAGTAGTATCTTGGACGCCAATCAGCCCCAGCATTTT	few	TRBJ1-5	TRBV19	.
CASTPDSSNQPQHF	TGTGCCAGCACCCCCGACAGTAGCAATCAGCCCCAGCATTTT	few	TRBJ1-5	TRBV6-8	.
CASSEAWGLARRGYTF	TGTGCCAGCAGTGAAGCCTGGGGTCTAGCCCGTCGGGGCTACACCTTC	.	TRBJ1-2	TRBV6-7	.
CAWNRVATGELFF	TGTGCCTGGAACAGGGTCGCGACCGGGGAGCTGTTTTTT	few	TRBJ2-2	TRBV30	.
CASSKGLAGGRSYEQYF	TGCGCCAGCAGCAAAGGACTAGCGGGGGGCCGATCCTACGAGCAGTACTTC	.	TRBJ2-7	TRBV23-1	TRBD2
CASSSPGDWGATEAFF	TGCGCCAGCAGCTCCCCGGGGGATTGGGGGGCCACTGAAGCTTTCTTT	.	TRBJ1-1	TRBV5-1	.